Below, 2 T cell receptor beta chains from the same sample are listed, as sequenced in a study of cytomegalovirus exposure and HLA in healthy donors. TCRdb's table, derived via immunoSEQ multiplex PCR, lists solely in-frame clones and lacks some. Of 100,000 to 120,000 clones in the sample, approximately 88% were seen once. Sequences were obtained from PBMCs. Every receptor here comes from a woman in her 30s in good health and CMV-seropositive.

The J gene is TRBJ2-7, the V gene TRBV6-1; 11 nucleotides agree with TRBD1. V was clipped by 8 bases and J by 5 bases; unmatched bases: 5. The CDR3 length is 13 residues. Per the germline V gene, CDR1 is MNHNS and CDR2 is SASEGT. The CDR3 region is CASGQGAVNEQYF. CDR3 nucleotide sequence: TGTGCCAGCGGACAGGGGGCGGTTAACGAGCAGTACTTC.

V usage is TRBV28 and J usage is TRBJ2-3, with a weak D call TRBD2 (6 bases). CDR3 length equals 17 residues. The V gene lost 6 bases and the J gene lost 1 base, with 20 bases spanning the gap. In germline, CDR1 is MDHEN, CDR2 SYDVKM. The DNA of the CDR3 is TGTGCCAGCAGGGGTGGGGTGTGGCGGGATCGCACAGATACGCAGTATTTT. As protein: CASRGGVWRDRTDTQYF.